This TCR beta chain was captured by sequencing in a study of identical twins. Study conclusions and caveats: Twins showed weaker excess sharing in their beta out-of-frame sequences.

In this sample, this clonotype turned up many times. The antigen remains undetermined. TCRdb recomputed calls from the 5' RACE reads with MiXCR, one row per CDR3 protein. The sample holds about 240,000 distinct CDR3 sequences, roughly 13% seen once. The V gene's germline CDR1 is SGHTA and CDR2 FQGNSA. This CDR3 has 14 residues. With 3 bases clipped from V and 2 bases from J, the junction kept 0 bases outside the gene matches. This sample was also put to use in a study of yellow fever vaccine responses in identical twins.

The receptor was derived from a young woman in good health. The J gene is TRBJ2-7, the V gene TRBV7-2; TRBD1 matches 11 bases. The sequenced material came from memory (CD45RO+) T cells sorted from blood. DNA for the CDR3: TGTGCCAGCAGCTTGGGACAGGGGGCCTACGAGCAGTACTTC. Its protein is CASSLGQGAYEQYF.